These T cell receptor beta chains were read from a single sample in a study of blood T cells in healthy people across ages. TCRdb used MiXCR to reprocess the 5' RACE reads, holding one entry per CDR3 protein. The sample has around 1,000,000 distinct CDR3 sequences; roughly 24% are singletons. The same sample was also studied in work on T cells of mothers and their children.

The sequenced material came from blood. The receptors were sampled from a girl aged 2 to 9 in good health. CDR3s include the opening cysteine and the closing phenylalanine or tryptophan. D genes are given only for firm matches. Size values are once, few and many counts, or a class for expanded clones, and some rows have none.

V gene: TRBV7-9
J gene: TRBJ2-2
clone size: -
CDR3 length: 15
D gene: TRBD2
CDR3 DNA: TGTTCCAGCAGCTTCCTACTAGCGTGGACCGGGGAGCTGTTTTTT
CDR3 protein: CSSSFLLAWTGELFF

V gene: TRBV12-3/TRBV12-4
J gene: TRBJ2-5
clone size: -
CDR3 length: 14
D gene: -
CDR3 DNA: TGTGCCAGCAGATTAACTAGCCTTCAAGAGACCCAGTACTTC
CDR3 protein: CASRLTSLQETQYF

V gene: TRBV29-1
J gene: TRBJ2-3
clone size: -
CDR3 length: 12
D gene: -
CDR3 DNA: TGCAACGTTGACGGGGGCACAGATACGCAGTATTTT
CDR3 protein: CNVDGGTDTQYF

V gene: TRBV9
J gene: TRBJ2-1
clone size: -
CDR3 length: 13
D gene: -
CDR3 DNA: TGTGCCAGCAGCGCCCCTCCAGGGATCGAGCAGTTCTTC
CDR3 protein: CASSAPPGIEQFF

V gene: TRBV7-3
J gene: TRBJ2-2
clone size: -
CDR3 length: 14
D gene: TRBD1
CDR3 DNA: TGTGCCAGCAGCCGCGACAGGGCCGACGGGGAGCTGTTTTTT
CDR3 protein: CASSRDRADGELFF

V gene: TRBV29-1
J gene: TRBJ1-2
clone size: once
CDR3 length: 14
D gene: TRBD1
CDR3 DNA: TGCAGCGTTGACCAAGGACAGGGGGCCTTTGGCTACACCTTC
CDR3 protein: CSVDQGQGAFGYTF

V gene: TRBV18
J gene: TRBJ2-1
clone size: -
CDR3 length: 17
D gene: -
CDR3 DNA: TGTGCCAGCTCACCACTCGTGATTTGGGGCGGGAAGAATGAGCAGTTCTTC
CDR3 protein: CASSPLVIWGGKNEQFF

V gene: TRBV12-3/TRBV12-4
J gene: TRBJ2-5
clone size: many
CDR3 length: 14
D gene: TRBD1
CDR3 DNA: TGTGCCAGCAGAGAGGGACAGCCAGGGGAGACCCAGTACTTC
CDR3 protein: CASREGQPGETQYF

V gene: TRBV20-1
J gene: TRBJ2-7
clone size: -
CDR3 length: 13
D gene: -
CDR3 DNA: TGCAGTGCTTACAGCGGATTTACCTACGAGCAGTACTTC
CDR3 protein: CSAYSGFTYEQYF

V gene: TRBV7-8
J gene: TRBJ2-7
clone size: few
CDR3 length: 15
D gene: TRBD2
CDR3 DNA: TGTGCCAGCAGCTTAATGCTAGCGGGAGAATACGAGCAGTACTTC
CDR3 protein: CASSLMLAGEYEQYF

V gene: TRBV13
J gene: TRBJ1-1
clone size: few
CDR3 length: 13
D gene: -
CDR3 DNA: TGTGCCAGCAGCTTACCGCTAAACACTGAAGCTTTCTTT
CDR3 protein: CASSLPLNTEAFF

V gene: TRBV4-3
J gene: TRBJ2-5
clone size: few
CDR3 length: 16
D gene: -
CDR3 DNA: TGCGCCAGCAGCCAAGGCCGGGACCCTCTGAGTGGGACCCAGTACTTC
CDR3 protein: CASSQGRDPLSGTQYF

V gene: TRBV12-3/TRBV12-4
J gene: TRBJ2-3
clone size: few
CDR3 length: 10
D gene: -
CDR3 DNA: TGTGCCAGCAGTTTGAATACGCAGTATTTT
CDR3 protein: CASSLNTQYF

V gene: TRBV20-1
J gene: TRBJ2-7
clone size: -
CDR3 length: 14
D gene: TRBD2
CDR3 DNA: TGCAGTGCAGCCCGGACTAGCGGAGACTACGAGCAGTACTTC
CDR3 protein: CSAARTSGDYEQYF

V gene: TRBV10-3
J gene: TRBJ1-1
clone size: few
CDR3 length: 15
D gene: TRBD1
CDR3 DNA: TGTGCCATCAGTCCAGAGGGACAGGGTTACACTGAAGCTTTCTTT
CDR3 protein: CAISPEGQGYTEAFF

V gene: TRBV14
J gene: TRBJ2-3
clone size: few
CDR3 length: 14
D gene: -
CDR3 DNA: TGTGCCAGCAGCCAAGCGGTCCAAACAGATACGCAGTATTTT
CDR3 protein: CASSQAVQTDTQYF

V gene: TRBV5-1
J gene: TRBJ1-5
clone size: -
CDR3 length: 14
D gene: -
CDR3 DNA: TGCGCCAGCTTCCCTGACAGGAATAATCAGCCCCAGCATTTT
CDR3 protein: CASFPDRNNQPQHF

V gene: TRBV3-1
J gene: TRBJ1-1
clone size: few
CDR3 length: 15
D gene: -
CDR3 DNA: TGTGCCAGCAGCCAAGTCGGGACCCGAGGGGCTGAAGCTTTCTTT
CDR3 protein: CASSQVGTRGAEAFF

V gene: TRBV3-1
J gene: TRBJ2-7
clone size: few
CDR3 length: 16
D gene: -
CDR3 DNA: TGTGCCAGCAGCCTAGCCCCCCATGGGGCTGACTACGAGCAGTACTTC
CDR3 protein: CASSLAPHGADYEQYF

V gene: TRBV4-3
J gene: TRBJ2-1
clone size: few
CDR3 length: 15
D gene: -
CDR3 DNA: TGCGCCAGCAGCCAAGATGGTATTGGGTCAGGTGTGCAGTTCTTC
CDR3 protein: CASSQDGIGSGVQFF

V gene: TRBV12-3/TRBV12-4
J gene: TRBJ2-5
clone size: -
CDR3 length: 14
D gene: TRBD2
CDR3 DNA: TGTGCCAGCAGTGTAACTAGCGGCCAAGAGACCCAGTACTTC
CDR3 protein: CASSVTSGQETQYF

V gene: TRBV7-2
J gene: TRBJ2-7
clone size: few
CDR3 length: 14
D gene: -
CDR3 DNA: TGTGCCAGCAGCCCCCAGCGGAACTCCTACGAGCAGTACTTC
CDR3 protein: CASSPQRNSYEQYF